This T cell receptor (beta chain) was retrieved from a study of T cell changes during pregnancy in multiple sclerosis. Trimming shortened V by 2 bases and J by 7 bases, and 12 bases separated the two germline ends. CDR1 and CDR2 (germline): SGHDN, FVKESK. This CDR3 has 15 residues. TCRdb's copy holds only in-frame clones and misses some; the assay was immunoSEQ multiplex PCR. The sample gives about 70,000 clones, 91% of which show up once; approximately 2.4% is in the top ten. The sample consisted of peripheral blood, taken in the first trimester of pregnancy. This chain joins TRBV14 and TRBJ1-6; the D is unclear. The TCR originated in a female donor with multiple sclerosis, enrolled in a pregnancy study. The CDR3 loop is CASSQSGRSNSPLHF. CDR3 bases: TGTGCCAGCAGCCAAAGCGGGAGATCAAATTCACCCCTCCACTTT.